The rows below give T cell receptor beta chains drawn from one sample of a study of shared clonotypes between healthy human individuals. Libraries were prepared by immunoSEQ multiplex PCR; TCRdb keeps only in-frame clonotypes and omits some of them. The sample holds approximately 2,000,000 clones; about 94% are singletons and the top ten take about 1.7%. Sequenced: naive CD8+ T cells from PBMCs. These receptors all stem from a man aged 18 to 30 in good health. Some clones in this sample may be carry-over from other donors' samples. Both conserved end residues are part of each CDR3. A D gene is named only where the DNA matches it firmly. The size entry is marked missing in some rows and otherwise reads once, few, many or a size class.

CASSSGRQSYEQYF,TGCGCCAGCAGCTCCGGGAGGCAGTCCTACGAGCAGTACTTC,TRBD2,TRBV5-1,once,TRBJ2-7
CASSPQGEQGALEQYF,TGTGCCAGCAGCCCCCAGGGAGAACAGGGGGCTCTCGAGCAGTACTTC,TRBD1,TRBV9,-,TRBJ2-7
CASSESLNTEAFF,TGTGCCAGCAGTGAATCCTTGAACACTGAAGCTTTCTTT,-,TRBV25-1,few,TRBJ1-1
CASSQTPKETQYF,TGCGCCAGCAGCCAAACCCCTAAAGAGACCCAGTACTTC,-,TRBV4-1,once,TRBJ2-5
CASSLIRSSGSVNEQYF,TGTGCCAGCAGCTTAATCCGGTCGAGCGGGAGTGTCAACGAGCAGTACTTC,TRBD2,TRBV7-8,-,TRBJ2-7
CASSIGTGGYPQHF,TGTGCCAGCAGCATAGGGACAGGGGGCTATCCCCAGCATTTT,TRBD1,TRBV9,few,TRBJ1-5
CASSVGRADTQYF,TGTGCCAGCAGCGTAGGACGGGCAGATACGCAGTATTTT,-,TRBV9,-,TRBJ2-3
CASSQTGVPYEQYF,TGTGCCAGCAGCCAGACAGGGGTGCCCTACGAGCAGTACTTC,TRBD1,TRBV7-9,few,TRBJ2-7
CASSQDNREPYNEQFF,TGCGCCAGCAGCCAAGATAACAGGGAGCCCTACAATGAGCAGTTCTTC,-,TRBV4-1,-,TRBJ2-1
CASRRDRGPYNEQFF,TGTGCCAGCAGGCGAGACAGGGGACCCTACAATGAGCAGTTCTTC,TRBD1,TRBV28,-,TRBJ2-1
CASSLAEGSYEQYF,TGCGCCAGCAGCTTGGCAGAGGGCTCCTACGAGCAGTACTTC,-,TRBV5-1,-,TRBJ2-7
CASSFFSNQPQHF,TGTGCCAGCAGTTTCTTTTCCAATCAGCCCCAGCATTTT,-,TRBV27,-,TRBJ1-5
CASSLSAGAMQPQHF,TGTGCCAGCAGTTTATCGGCAGGGGCGATGCAGCCCCAGCATTTT,-,TRBV27,once,TRBJ1-5
CASSLETRNEKLFF,TGTGCCAGCAGTTTAGAAACAAGGAACGAAAAACTGTTTTTT,-,TRBV28,-,TRBJ1-4
CASSVETGRFTDTQYF,TGTGCCAGCAGCGTAGAAACAGGGCGTTTCACAGATACGCAGTATTTT,-,TRBV9,once,TRBJ2-3
CASNQGSNTEAFF,TGTGCCAGCAACCAGGGTTCGAACACTGAAGCTTTCTTT,-,TRBV6-5,-,TRBJ1-1
CASSMSRNQPQHF,TGCGCCAGCAGTATGTCGAGAAATCAGCCCCAGCATTTT,-,TRBV23-1,-,TRBJ1-5
CASSQPAGQGLNYGYTF,TGCGCCAGCAGTCAACCCGCGGGACAGGGCCTCAACTATGGCTACACCTTC,TRBD1,TRBV23-1,-,TRBJ1-2
CASTPGSSGANVLTF,TGTGCCAGCACCCCGGGCTCCTCTGGGGCCAACGTCCTGACTTTC,-,TRBV27,-,TRBJ2-6
CAGWAAAGVYEQYF,TGTGCCGGGTGGGCGGCGGCGGGGGTTTACGAGCAGTACTTC,TRBD2,TRBV5-6,-,TRBJ2-7
CASSYQAEAFF,TGTGCCAGCAGTTACCAGGCTGAAGCTTTCTTT,-,TRBV6-6,-,TRBJ1-1
CASRKPGQGTGELFF,TGTGCCAGCAGGAAACCCGGACAGGGAACCGGGGAGCTGTTTTTT,TRBD1,TRBV11-2,-,TRBJ2-2
CASSVSSGRVEQFF,-,-,TRBV4-1,-,TRBJ2-1
CASSLRGTGELFF,TGTGCCAGCAGCCTCCGAGGCACCGGGGAGCTGTTTTTT,-,TRBV7-8,-,TRBJ2-2
CASSHPGGGATGELFF,TGTGCCAGCAGCCATCCGGGTGGGGGAGCCACCGGGGAGCTGTTTTTT,-,TRBV4-2,-,TRBJ2-2
CASSQVVLGGELFF,TGCGCCAGCAGCCAAGTGGTACTAGGCGGGGAGCTGTTTTTT,-,TRBV4-1,few,TRBJ2-2
CASSVSPDRGRPGEQYF,TGTGCCAGCAGCGTCAGCCCAGACAGGGGGCGGCCGGGCGAGCAGTACTTC,TRBD1,TRBV5-6,once,TRBJ2-7
CASSIRGSPYEQYF,TGTGCCAGCAGCATCAGGGGTTCCCCCTACGAGCAGTACTTC,-,TRBV5-6,-,TRBJ2-7
CASGRFRDKQETQYF,TGTGCCAGCGGCAGGTTTAGGGACAAACAAGAGACCCAGTACTTC,-,TRBV28,-,TRBJ2-5